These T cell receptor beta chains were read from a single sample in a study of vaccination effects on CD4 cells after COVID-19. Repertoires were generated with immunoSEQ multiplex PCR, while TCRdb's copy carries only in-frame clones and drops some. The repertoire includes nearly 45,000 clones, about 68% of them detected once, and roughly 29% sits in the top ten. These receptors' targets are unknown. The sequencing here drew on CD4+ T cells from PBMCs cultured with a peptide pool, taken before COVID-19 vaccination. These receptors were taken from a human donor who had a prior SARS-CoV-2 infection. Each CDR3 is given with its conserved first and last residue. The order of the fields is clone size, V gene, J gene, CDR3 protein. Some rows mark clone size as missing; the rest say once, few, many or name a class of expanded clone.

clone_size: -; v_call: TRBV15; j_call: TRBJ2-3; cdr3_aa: CATSRPDSPFTDTQYF
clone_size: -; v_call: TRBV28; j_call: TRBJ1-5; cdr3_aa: CASTRGINQPQHF
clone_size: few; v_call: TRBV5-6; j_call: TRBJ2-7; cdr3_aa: CASSSTGVTYEQYF
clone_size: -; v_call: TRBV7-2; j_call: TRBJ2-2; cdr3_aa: CASSPRSTGELFF
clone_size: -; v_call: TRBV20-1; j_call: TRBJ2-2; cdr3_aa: CSASGHTGELFF
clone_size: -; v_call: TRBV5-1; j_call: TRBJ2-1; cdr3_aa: CASSLGTYNEQFF
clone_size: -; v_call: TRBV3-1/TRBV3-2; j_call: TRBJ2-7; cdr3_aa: CASSRIPGPISYEQYF
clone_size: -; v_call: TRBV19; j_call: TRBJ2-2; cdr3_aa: CASSSQGFTGELFF
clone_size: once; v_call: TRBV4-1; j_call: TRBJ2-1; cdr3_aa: CASSQDPSSHRQFF
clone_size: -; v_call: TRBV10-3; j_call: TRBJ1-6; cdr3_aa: CAISAQQGYNSPLHF
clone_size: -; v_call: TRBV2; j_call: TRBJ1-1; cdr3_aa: CASSYMTGNTEAFF
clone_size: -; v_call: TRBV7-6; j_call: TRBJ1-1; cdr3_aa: CASSLGQFLDTEAFF
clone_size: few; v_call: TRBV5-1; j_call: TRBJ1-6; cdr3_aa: CASSLGTGWSSYNSPLHF
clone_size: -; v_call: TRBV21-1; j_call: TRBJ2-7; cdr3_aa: CASIQSLRSSYEQYF
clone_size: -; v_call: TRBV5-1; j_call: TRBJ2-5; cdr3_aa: CASSFRGSAETQYF
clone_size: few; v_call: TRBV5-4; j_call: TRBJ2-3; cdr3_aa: CASSLARRGTQYF
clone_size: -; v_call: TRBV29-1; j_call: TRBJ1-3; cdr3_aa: CSVVIGNSGNTIYF
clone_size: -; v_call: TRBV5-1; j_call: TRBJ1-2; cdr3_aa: CASSFQPPPGSGYTF
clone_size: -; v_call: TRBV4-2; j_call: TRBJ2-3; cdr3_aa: CASSQDAHTDTQYF
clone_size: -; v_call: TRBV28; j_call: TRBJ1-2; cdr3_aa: CASSRQPGYTF
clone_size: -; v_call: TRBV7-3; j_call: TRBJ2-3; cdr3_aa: CASSLLLGVGDTQYF
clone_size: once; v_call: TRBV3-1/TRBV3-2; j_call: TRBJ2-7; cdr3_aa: CASSQDNPGALTYEQYF
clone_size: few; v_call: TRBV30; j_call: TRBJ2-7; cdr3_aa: CAWSGPGDRASSYEQYF
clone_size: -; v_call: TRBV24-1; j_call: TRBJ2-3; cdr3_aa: CATSQADTQYF
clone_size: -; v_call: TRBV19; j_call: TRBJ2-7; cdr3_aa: CASSTQGYEQYF
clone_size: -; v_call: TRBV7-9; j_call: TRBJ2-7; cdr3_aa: CASREGQGSLEQYF
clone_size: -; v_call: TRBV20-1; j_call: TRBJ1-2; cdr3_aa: CSAGGQGSYTF
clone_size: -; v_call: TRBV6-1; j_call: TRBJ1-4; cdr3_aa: CASSEDRVLEKLFF
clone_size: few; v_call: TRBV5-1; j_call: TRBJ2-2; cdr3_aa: CASSPGQGANTGELFF
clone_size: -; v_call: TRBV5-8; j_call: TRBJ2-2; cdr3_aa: CASSLSPGELFF
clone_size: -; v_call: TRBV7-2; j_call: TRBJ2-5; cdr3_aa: CASSLIGQETQYF